This section outlines one T cell receptor (beta chain) sequence together with its context. The CDR3 contains 17 residues. Germline-derived CDR1 and CDR2 are SGHRS and YFSETQ. The V and J ends lost 2 bases and 2 bases respectively, with 16 bases between them. PCR used 60 Vbeta primers and 13 Jbeta primers. The data were produced by immunoSEQ multiplex PCR, yet TCRdb's version contains in-frame clones alone and is incomplete. The sample includes over 100,000 clones. This sample was included in a study of cytomegalovirus exposure and HLA in healthy donors. Study context: HLA-typed donors were the source of 80 million to 90 million unique TCRs, which an early data release held.

Sequencing was performed on PBMCs. The chain carries TRBV5-1 and TRBJ2-2; TRBD1 might be the D (5 bases). The sequence derives from a man younger than 35 in good health and CMV-seronegative. The CDR3 region is CASSLRQTNPNTGELFF. The DNA for the CDR3 is TGCGCCAGCAGCTTACGACAGACCAATCCTAACACCGGGGAGCTGTTTTTT.